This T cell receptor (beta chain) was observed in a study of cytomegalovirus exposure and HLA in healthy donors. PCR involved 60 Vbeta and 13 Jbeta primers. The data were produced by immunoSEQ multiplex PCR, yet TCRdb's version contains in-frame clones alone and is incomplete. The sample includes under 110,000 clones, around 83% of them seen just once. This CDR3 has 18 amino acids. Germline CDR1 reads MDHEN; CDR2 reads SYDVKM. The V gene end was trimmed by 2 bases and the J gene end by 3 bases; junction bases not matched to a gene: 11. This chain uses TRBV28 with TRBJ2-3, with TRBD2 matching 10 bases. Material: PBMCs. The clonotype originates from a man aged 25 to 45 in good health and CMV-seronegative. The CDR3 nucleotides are TGTGCCAGCAGTTTAGACCTATCAGCGGGGGGGGATACAGATACGCAGTATTTT. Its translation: CASSLDLSAGGDTDTQYF.